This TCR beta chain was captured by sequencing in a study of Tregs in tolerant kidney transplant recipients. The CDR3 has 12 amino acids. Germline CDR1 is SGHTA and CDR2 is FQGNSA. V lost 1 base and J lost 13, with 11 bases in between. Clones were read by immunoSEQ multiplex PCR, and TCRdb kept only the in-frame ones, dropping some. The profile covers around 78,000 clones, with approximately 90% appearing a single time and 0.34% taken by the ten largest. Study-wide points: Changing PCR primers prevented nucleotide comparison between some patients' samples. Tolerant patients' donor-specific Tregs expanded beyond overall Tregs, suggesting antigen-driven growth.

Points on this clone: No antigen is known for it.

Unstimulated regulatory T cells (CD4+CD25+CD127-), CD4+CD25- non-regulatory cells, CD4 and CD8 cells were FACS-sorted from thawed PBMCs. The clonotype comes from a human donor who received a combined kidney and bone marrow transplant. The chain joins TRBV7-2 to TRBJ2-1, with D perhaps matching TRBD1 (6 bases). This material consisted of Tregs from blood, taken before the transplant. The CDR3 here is CASSLDTGTQFF. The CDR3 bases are TGTGCCAGCAGCTTAGACACGGGGACACAGTTCTTC. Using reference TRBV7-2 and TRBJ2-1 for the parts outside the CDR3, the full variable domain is GAGVSQSPSNKVTEKGKDVELRCDPISGHTALYWYRQSLGQGLEFLIYFQGNSAPDKSGLPSDRFSAERTGGSVSTLTIQRTQQEDSAVYLCASSLDTGTQFFGPGTRLTVL.